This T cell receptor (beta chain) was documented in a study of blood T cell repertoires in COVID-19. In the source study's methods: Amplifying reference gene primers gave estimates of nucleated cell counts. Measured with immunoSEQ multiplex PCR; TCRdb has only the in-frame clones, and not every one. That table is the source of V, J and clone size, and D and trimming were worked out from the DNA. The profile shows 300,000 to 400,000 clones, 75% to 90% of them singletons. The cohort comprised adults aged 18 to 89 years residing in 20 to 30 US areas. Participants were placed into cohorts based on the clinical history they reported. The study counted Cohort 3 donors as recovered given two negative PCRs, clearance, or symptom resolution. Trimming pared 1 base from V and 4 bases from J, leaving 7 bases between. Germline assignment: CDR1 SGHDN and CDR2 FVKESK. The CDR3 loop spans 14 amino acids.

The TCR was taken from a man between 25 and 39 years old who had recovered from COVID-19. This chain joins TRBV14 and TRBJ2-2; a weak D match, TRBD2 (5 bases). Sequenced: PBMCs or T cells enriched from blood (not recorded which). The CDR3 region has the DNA TGTGCCAGCAGCCAAGTGGGAGCCACCGGGGAGCTGTTTTTT. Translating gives CASSQVGATGELFF. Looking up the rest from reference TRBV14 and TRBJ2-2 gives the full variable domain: EAGVTQFPSHSVIEKGQTVTLRCDPISGHDNLYWYRRVMGKEIKFLLHFVKESKQDESGMPNNRFLAERTGGTYSTLKVQPAELEDSGVYFCASSQVGATGELFFGEGSRLTVL.